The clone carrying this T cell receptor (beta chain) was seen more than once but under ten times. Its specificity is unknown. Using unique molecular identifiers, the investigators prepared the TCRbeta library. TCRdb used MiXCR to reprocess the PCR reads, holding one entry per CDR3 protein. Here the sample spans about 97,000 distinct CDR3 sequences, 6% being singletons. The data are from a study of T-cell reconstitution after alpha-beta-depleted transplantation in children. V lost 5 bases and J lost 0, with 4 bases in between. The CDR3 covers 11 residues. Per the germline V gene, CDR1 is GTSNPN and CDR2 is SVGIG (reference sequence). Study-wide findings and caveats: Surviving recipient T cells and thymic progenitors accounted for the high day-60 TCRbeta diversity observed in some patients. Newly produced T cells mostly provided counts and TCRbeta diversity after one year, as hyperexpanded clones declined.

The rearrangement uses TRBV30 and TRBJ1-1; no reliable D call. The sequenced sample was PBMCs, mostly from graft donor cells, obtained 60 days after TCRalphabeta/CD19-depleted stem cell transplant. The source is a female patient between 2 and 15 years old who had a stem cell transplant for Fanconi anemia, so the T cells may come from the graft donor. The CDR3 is CAWDLNTEAFF. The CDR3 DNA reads TGTGCCTGGGACCTGAACACTGAAGCTTTCTTT. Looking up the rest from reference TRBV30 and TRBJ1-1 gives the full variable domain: SQTIHQWPATLVQPVGSPLSLECTVEGTSNPNLYWYRQAAGRGLQLLFYSVGIGQISSEVPQNLSASRPQDRQFILSSKKLLLSDSGFYLCAWDLNTEAFFGQGTRLTVV.